This T cell receptor beta chain derives from a study of identifying expanded T cells in peripheral blood. Collection occurred without any documented infections or immune events in donors. Study-wide points: Technical replicates showed approximately 1.2 changed clones; approximately 2 weeks roughly 18; four weeks 19. Across healthy donors, higher total template counts meant significantly greater roughly two-week count variance.

The CDR3 consists of 15 residues. From germline, CDR1 is MDHEN and CDR2 SYDVKM. The V end lost 5 bases, the J end lost 7 bases, and 15 bases lay between the germline ends. Worth noting for this clone: As yet, its antigen is unknown.

Generated by immunoSEQ multiplex PCR, the TCRdb table keeps only in-frame clones and is missing some. This repertoire shows roughly 92,000 clones, more than 70% found once; its top ten account for around 19%. The chain carries TRBV28 and TRBJ1-6, with a possible D match to TRBD1 (6 bases). The sequencing sample was made of blood. The clonotype comes from a person aged 18-70 years in good health. For the CDR3, the DNA is TGTGCCAGCAGTCCCGGTAGACAGGAGAATTCACCCCTCCACTTT. It specifies CASSPGRQENSPLHF.